Listed below are T cell receptor beta chains from one sample, sequenced in a study of cytomegalovirus exposure and HLA in healthy donors. Method: immunoSEQ multiplex PCR; TCRdb's copy keeps in-frame clones and lacks some. Seen here are roughly 300,000 clones, 88% observed once, and the top ten hold around 0.92%. The sample was PBMCs. The receptor set was obtained from a young woman in good health and CMV-seronegative. CDR3s include the opening cysteine and the closing phenylalanine or tryptophan. D genes are given only for firm matches. For some rows the clone size is stated as once, few or many, or as a class when expanded; others skip it.

abundance,v_gene,j_gene,d_gene,CDR3aa,CDR3nt
.,TRBV6-5,TRBJ1-5,.,CASSQGHSNQPQHF,TGTGCCAGCAGCCAGGGACATAGCAATCAGCCCCAGCATTTT
.,TRBV28,TRBJ2-3,TRBD2,CASRKRLAGGSTDTQYF,TGTGCCAGCAGAAAAAGACTAGCGGGAGGTTCCACAGATACGCAGTATTTT
.,TRBV7-2,TRBJ2-7,TRBD1,CASSSSTPGQRPREQYF,TGTGCCAGCAGCTCTTCAACCCCGGGACAGAGGCCTAGAGAGCAGTACTTC
.,TRBV5-5,TRBJ2-2,.,CASSLLAVNTGELFF,TGTGCCAGCAGCTTGCTAGCTGTAAACACCGGGGAGCTGTTTTTT
.,TRBV7-6,TRBJ2-1,TRBD2,CASSLSSGRAGEQFF,TGTGCCAGCAGCCTATCTAGCGGGAGGGCCGGTGAGCAGTTCTTC
once,TRBV5-1,TRBJ2-3,TRBD2,CASSLSSGRTDTQYF,TGCGCCAGCAGCTTGTCTAGCGGGAGGACAGATACGCAGTATTTT
.,TRBV18,TRBJ2-1,.,CASSPDNNNEQFF,TGTGCCAGCTCACCCGACAATAACAATGAGCAGTTCTTC
.,TRBV7-8,TRBJ1-2,.,CASSLLNRDGGYTF,TGTGCCAGCAGCTTACTAAACAGGGACGGCGGCTACACCTTC
.,TRBV28,TRBJ2-7,.,CASSTLDSEAYEQYF,TGTGCCAGCAGTACCTTGGACAGCGAAGCTTACGAGCAGTACTTC
few,TRBV7-3,TRBJ2-2,TRBD2,CASSLTSPGELFF,TGTGCCAGCAGCTTGACTAGCCCCGGGGAGCTGTTTTTT
.,TRBV6-5,TRBJ2-5,.,CASRLLERRTQYF,TGTGCCAGCAGGTTACTCGAACGGAGGACCCAGTACTTC
.,TRBV5-4,TRBJ2-1,.,CASSLGLDSYNEQFF,TGTGCCAGCAGCTTGGGACTAGACTCCTACAATGAGCAGTTCTTC
.,TRBV9,TRBJ2-3,.,CASSVPPSDTQYF,TGTGCCAGCAGCGTCCCCCCATCAGATACGCAGTATTTT
.,TRBV10-1,TRBJ2-2,.,CASSGGSGELFF,TGCGCCAGCAGTGGCGGATCCGGGGAGCTGTTTTTT
.,TRBV28,TRBJ2-5,TRBD1,CASTRLGTDQETQYF,TGTGCCAGCACCAGACTCGGGACAGACCAAGAGACCCAGTACTTC
.,TRBV5-1,TRBJ1-5,.,CASSLDSGTSQPQHF,TGCGCCAGCAGCTTGGACAGCGGAACCAGCCAGCCCCAGCATTTT
.,TRBV19,TRBJ2-7,TRBD2,CASSPRLAGNGEQYF,TGTGCCAGTAGTCCGCGACTAGCGGGAAACGGCGAGCAGTACTTC
.,TRBV7-9,TRBJ1-2,.,CASSLQGGDYGYTF,TGTGCCAGCAGCTTACAAGGGGGAGACTATGGCTACACCTTC
.,TRBV12-2,TRBJ2-5,.,CASRLAWADRETQYF,TGTGCAAGTCGCTTAGCGTGGGCAGATCGGGAGACCCAGTACTTC
.,TRBV4-2,TRBJ2-7,.,CASSREDRSHEQYF,TGTGCCAGCAGCCGGGAGGACAGGTCCCACGAGCAGTACTTC
.,TRBV5-1,TRBJ2-2,TRBD2,CASSPGGLANVIGELFF,TGCGCCAGCAGCCCCGGTGGACTAGCGAATGTGATCGGGGAGCTGTTTTTT
.,TRBV9,TRBJ2-6,TRBD1,CASSGTGVGLRANVLTF,TGTGCCAGCAGCGGGACAGGGGTAGGGCTGAGGGCCAACGTCCTGACTTTC
once,TRBV28,TRBJ1-2,.,CASTRSGSLWNYGYTF,TGTGCCAGCACTAGATCGGGGAGCCTTTGGAACTATGGCTACACCTTC
.,TRBV12-5,TRBJ2-3,.,CASGIETTTQYF,TGTGCTAGTGGTATAGAGACTACGACGCAGTATTTT
.,TRBV9,TRBJ2-7,.,CASSVGADYEQYF,TGTGCCAGCAGCGTAGGGGCAGATTACGAGCAGTACTTC
.,TRBV19,TRBJ2-1,TRBD1,CASSTRQQGRNEQFF,TGTGCCAGTAGTACTCGCCAACAGGGGCGGAATGAGCAGTTCTTC
.,TRBV2,TRBJ1-1,.,CASSELGDAEAFF,TGTGCCAGCAGTGAACTTGGAGACGCTGAAGCTTTCTTT
.,TRBV2,TRBJ2-3,.,CASQVRATTDTQYF,TGTGCCAGCCAGGTCAGGGCCACCACAGATACGCAGTATTTT
.,TRBV19,TRBJ2-1,.,CASSIGTPTAYNEQFF,TGTGCCAGTAGTATCGGGACTCCTACCGCGTACAATGAGCAGTTCTTC
.,TRBV28,TRBJ1-2,.,CASSLNRDYGYTF,TGTGCCAGCAGTTTAAATAGAGACTATGGCTACACCTTC
.,TRBV28,TRBJ2-3,.,CASRPRADTSTDTQYF,TGTGCCAGCAGACCCCGGGCGGACACTAGCACAGATACGCAGTATTTT
.,TRBV7-2,TRBJ2-7,TRBD2,CASSSGLAVYEQYF,TGTGCCAGCAGCTCGGGACTAGCGGTGTACGAGCAGTACTTC
.,TRBV27,TRBJ2-7,.,CASSLDPGYYEQYF,TGTGCCAGCAGTTTAGATCCCGGTTACTACGAGCAGTACTTC
.,TRBV2,TRBJ1-6,.,CASSERGNPSPLHF,TGTGCCAGCAGTGAGAGAGGGAACCCCTCACCCCTCCACTTT
.,TRBV28,TRBJ2-4,.,CASSRGGGNIQYF,TGTGCCAGCAGTAGGGGCGGAGGGAACATTCAGTACTTC
.,TRBV7-9,TRBJ1-2,.,CASSLASGGDGYTF,TGTGCCAGCAGCTTAGCGTCGGGGGGGGATGGCTACACCTTC